A single sample gave rise to the 30 T cell receptor beta chains below, sequenced in a study of Graves' ophthalmopathy and Graves' hyperthyroidism. Amplification of TCR beta CDR3 regions used RNA transcripts. HTBI primers were employed in first-round RT-PCR, then a second-round multiplex PCR followed. Using its own MiXCR run on the multiplex PCR reads, TCRdb lists one record per CDR3 protein. The table lists more than 1,000,000 distinct CDR3 sequences, less than 45% of them singletons. The sequenced sample consisted of peripheral blood or thyroid tissue (not recorded which). Receptors originate from an adult man with Graves' hyperthyroidism.

This clonotype was seen repeatedly, ten times or more. J is TRBJ1-2 and V is TRBV29-1; D unresolved. CDR3 length equals 14 residues. The V gene's germline CDR1 is SQVTM and CDR2 ANQGSEA. V was cut by 1 base and J by 0 bases, with 9 bases left in between. The DNA for the CDR3 is TGCAGCGTTGAAGCCCAGCCTCCTAACTATGGCTACACCTTC. Translating it yields CSVEAQPPNYGYTF.

This clonotype was detected a few times. The chain employs TRBV20-1 and TRBJ1-5, with TRBD1 identical over 8 bases. The CDR3 runs to 15 residues. Trimming removed 0 bases from V and 2 bases from J; junction bases left unmatched: 3. CDR1 is DFQATT, CDR2 SNEGSKA, per germline (reference sequence). The CDR3 bases are TGCAGTGCTAGAGATTTACAGGGGGGCAATCAGCCCCAGCATTTT. It translates to CSARDLQGGNQPQHF.

This clonotype was counted at least ten times. This chain joins TRBV24-1 and TRBJ1-1; D possibly corresponds to TRBD1 (5 bases). The germline V gene encodes CDR1 KGHDR and CDR2 SFDVKD. CDR3 length: 14 residues. Trimming removed 3 bases at V and 7 bases at J, with 14 bases between. Here the CDR3 DNA reads TGTGCCACCAGTGATGGTGGGACTCTCAGTGAAGCTTTCTTT. Amino acids: CATSDGGTLSEAFF.

This clonotype was detected ten times or more. The genes are TRBV29-1 and TRBJ1-6; D not resolved. CDR1 SQVTM and CDR2 ANQGSEA come from the germline V gene. CDR3 length equals 13 residues. Trimming removed 4 bases from V and 10 bases from J, with 14 bases in between. The CDR3 DNA is TGCAGCGTTGGAGAGACGGTCAACTCACCCCTCCACTTT. Translation gives CSVGETVNSPLHF.

V and J are TRBV7-8 and TRBJ2-4; possibly TRBD2 for D (6 bases). Germline V lookup: CDR1 SGHVS, CDR2 FQNEAQ. The ends were cut back, 3 bases at V and 8 bases at J, with 14 bases in the middle. The CDR3 runs to 14 residues. As DNA, the CDR3 is TGTGCCAGCAGCTTCGGTGGAGGGACCGACATTCAGTACTTC. Residues: CASSFGGGTDIQYF.

This clonotype is a singleton in its sample. This chain links TRBV10-2 with TRBJ2-7; D could derive from TRBD1 or TRBD2 (5 bases each). The CDR3 is made up of 13 amino acids. CDR1 and CDR2 from the germline V gene are WSHSY and SAAADI. The V end lost 2 bases, the J end lost 8 bases, and 13 bases lay between the germline ends. The CDR3: CASSEDGATKQYF. CDR3 bases: TGCGCCAGCAGTGAGGACGGGGCTACGAAGCAGTACTTC.

Worth noting for this clonotype: At one of its ends the junction is not consistent with the germline gene, which may arise from a read error. The rearrangement joins TRBV7-8 to TRBJ2-7, with D hard to call. CDR3 length: 15 amino acids. Germline CDR1 reads SGHVS; CDR2 reads FQNEAQ. For the CDR3, the DNA is TGTGCCAGCAGAAGACTCCTATCCTCCTCCCACGAGCAGTACTTC. Translating gives CASRRLLSSSHEQYF.

V usage is TRBV20-1 and J usage is TRBJ1-6; D gene ambiguous. V shed 6 bases and J shed 7 bases, with 13 bases lying between them. Germline CDR1 is DFQATT and CDR2 is SNEGSKA (reference sequence). CDR3 size: 13 residues. The CDR3 here is CSATTDVNSPLHF. The DNA for the CDR3 is TGCAGTGCGACGACGGATGTAAATTCACCCCTCCACTTT.

The gene calls are TRBV9 and TRBJ1-2; 9 nucleotides align to TRBD1. The CDR3 totals 17 residues. CDR1 is SGDLS, CDR2 YYNGEE, per germline. Trimming at V came to 0 bases and at J to 6 bases, leaving 12 bases not matched to a gene. CDR3 DNA: TGTGCCAGCAGCGTAGAAACCGGGACAGGGACATGGGATGGCTACACCTTC. As protein: CASSVETGTGTWDGYTF.

This clonotype was counted ten times or more. This chain uses TRBV7-9 with TRBJ1-6; 9 positions match TRBD1. The CDR3 is made up of 14 amino acids. With 8 bases clipped from V and 7 bases from J, the junction kept 6 bases outside the gene matches. CDR1 and CDR2 from the germline V gene are SEHNR and FQNEAQ (reference sequence). This chain's CDR3 is CASQRGTGNSPLHF. The CDR3 coding sequence is TGTGCCAGCCAGCGAGGGACAGGGAATTCACCCCTCCACTTT.

The chain joins TRBV7-9 to TRBJ2-7, with D possibly matching TRBD2 (5 bases). The J call may be wrong; the DNA end is better matched by TRBJ2-1. Germline-derived CDR1 and CDR2 are SEHNR and FQNEAQ (reference sequence). CDR3 length: 14 amino acids. CDR3: CASSLEAADNEQFF. In DNA form, the CDR3 reads TGTGCCAGCAGCCTAGAAGCGGCGGACAATGAGCAGTTCTTC.

This clonotype was seen many times. The chain has TRBV25-1 and TRBJ1-1; D gene ambiguous. Germline CDR1 is MGHDK and CDR2 is SYGVNS. Trimming left V 8 bases short and J 5 bases short, with 12 bases between. This CDR3 has 12 amino acids. This chain's CDR3 is CASGPGGTEAFF. The CDR3 DNA reads TGTGCCAGCGGCCCCGGCGGTACTGAAGCTTTCTTT.

The genes are TRBV10-3 and TRBJ2-7; no clear D gene. The CDR3 sequence is 13 residues long. Trimming took off 4 bases at V and 7 bases at J, with 14 bases between the two ends. CDR1 and CDR2 (germline): ENHRY, SYGVKD. The CDR3 coding sequence is TGTGCCATCAGTGGAAGTACCCACACGGAGCAGTACTTC. Translation gives CAISGSTHTEQYF.

This clonotype was seen repeatedly, ten times or more. The chain recombines TRBV19 with TRBJ2-2; TRBD2 agrees at 14 bases. With V trimmed by 3 bases and J by 0 bases, 6 bases remained unmatched. Per the germline V gene, CDR1 is LNHDA and CDR2 is SQIVND (reference sequence). The CDR3 runs to 19 residues. DNA for the CDR3: TGTGCCAGTAGTATCCACGGACTAGCGGGAGGCGCGAACACCGGGGAGCTGTTTTTT. It codes for CASSIHGLAGGANTGELFF. Combining the CDR3 with reference TRBV19 and TRBJ2-2 gives the whole variable domain DGGITQSPKYLFRKEGQNVTLSCEQNLNHDAMYWYRQDPGQGLRLIYYSQIVNDFQKGDIAEGYSVSREKKESFPLTVTSAQKNPTAFYLCASSIHGLAGGANTGELFFGEGSRLTVL.

The chain is built from TRBV28 and TRBJ2-7; 7 nucleotides match TRBD2. Germline V CDR1 and CDR2: MDHEN, SYDVKM. V gave up 4 bases and J gave up 6 bases; unmatched junction bases: 12. The CDR3 consists of 15 residues. Written as DNA, the CDR3 is TGTGCCAGCAGTTCCCCGGGGGGTCGGGCAGGCGAGCAGTACTTC. Translating gives CASSSPGGRAGEQYF.

This clonotype has ten or more counts. The chain is built from TRBV7-9 and TRBJ1-3; no reliable D call. Trimming cost V 5 bases and J 1 base, with 12 bases left between them. Germline CDR1 SEHNR, CDR2 FQNEAQ (reference sequence). CDR3 size: 15 residues. The CDR3 is CASSLSGESGNTIYF. DNA for the CDR3: TGTGCCAGCAGCCTTTCCGGGGAATCTGGAAACACCATATATTTT.

The rearrangement links TRBV7-9 to TRBJ1-4; D perhaps matches TRBD1 (6 bases). V lost 10 bases and J 6 bases, leaving 15 bases between the germline ends. The germline CDR1 and CDR2 sequences are SEHNR and FQNEAQ (reference sequence). This CDR3 has 13 amino acids. In DNA, the CDR3 is TGTGCCATCAACAGGGATCCTCATGAAAAACTGTTTTTT. Protein: CAINRDPHEKLFF.

Note on this clonotype: This may come from a read error, since a much larger clone is one base off. The chain employs TRBV20-1 and TRBJ1-2; no clear D gene. V lost 4 bases and J lost 4, with 19 bases in between. Germline V gene sequence: CDR1 DFQATT, CDR2 SNEGSKA (reference sequence). CDR3 length equals 15 residues. The CDR3 is CSATPPPQWSYGYTF. DNA of the CDR3: TGCAGTGCTACTCCACCCCCTCAGTGGTCCTATGGCTACACCTTC.

This clonotype was seen repeatedly, ten times or more. In DNA form, the CDR3 reads TGTGCCAGCAGGACGGACAGTGGCAATCAGCCCCAGCATTTT. This gives the protein CASRTDSGNQPQHF. The chain combines TRBV2 with TRBJ1-5; possibly TRBD1 for D (6 bases). V was cut by 6 bases and J by 2 bases, with 11 bases left in between. CDR1 SNHLY and CDR2 FYNNEI come from the germline V gene. The CDR3 is 14 residues long.

V is TRBV2 and J is TRBJ1-2; D not resolved. The CDR3 runs to 13 residues. Germline values: CDR1 SNHLY, CDR2 FYNNEI. Trimming took 7 bases from V and 7 from J, leaving 16 bases between them. The DNA of the CDR3 is TGTGCCAGCACCCTCTCCCAGGCGAGTGGCTACACCTTC. Its translation: CASTLSQASGYTF.

This clonotype was observed a few times. The chain is built from TRBV27 and TRBJ1-5; no reliable D call. Trimming cost V 5 bases and J 4 bases, with 12 bases left between them. Germline V lookup: CDR1 MNHEY, CDR2 SMNVEV (reference sequence). CDR3 size: 14 residues. CDR3 loop: CASSPSEINQPQHF. In nucleotides, the CDR3 is TGTGCCAGCAGTCCGTCCGAGATTAATCAGCCCCAGCATTTT.

The V gene is TRBV4-1, the J gene TRBJ1-2, with 7 bases that match TRBD1. From germline, CDR1 is MGHRA and CDR2 YSYEKL. The CDR3 consists of 16 residues. The junction had 9 bases not matched to a gene; V was cut back by 2 bases and J by 3 bases. The CDR3 spells CASSQIKGGGDYGYTF. The DNA for the CDR3 is TGCGCCAGCAGCCAAATTAAAGGAGGGGGCGACTATGGCTACACCTTC.

The chain carries TRBV5-1 and TRBJ1-1, with 7 bases lining up with TRBD1. The CDR3 is 14 residues long. Germline-derived CDR1 and CDR2 are SGHRS and YFSETQ. V shed 6 bases, J shed 4 bases, and the junction held 9 bases outside the gene matches. In DNA form, the CDR3 reads TGCGCCAGCACCGTCGAGACAGGGAGCACTGAAGCTTTCTTT. Amino acid sequence: CASTVETGSTEAFF.

This chain uses TRBV20-1 with TRBJ1-2, with 9 bases fitting TRBD1. The germline V gene has CDR1 DFQATT and CDR2 SNEGSKA (reference sequence). V was clipped by 0 bases and J by 5 bases; unmatched bases: 7. CDR3 length: 15 residues. The CDR3 loop reads CSAREPRTGVYGYTF. The CDR3 bases are TGCAGTGCTAGAGAACCCCGGACAGGGGTTTATGGCTACACCTTC.

The table lists this clonotype with a count of one. One junction end does not reproduce the germline sequence, and a read error may be involved. The chain couples TRBV10-2 to TRBJ2-5; the match to TRBD2 covers 7 bases. The CDR3 loop spans 14 amino acids. Per germline, CDR1 WSHSY and CDR2 SAAADI. CDR3 loop: CASSYGLAEETRYF. DNA of the CDR3: TGCGCCAGCAGTTACGGTCTAGCGGAAGAGACCCGGTACTTC.

This clonotype appeared many times. At one end the junction does not follow the germline gene, possibly because of a read error. This rearrangement joins TRBV5-1 to TRBJ1-1; D ambiguous. The CDR3 covers 14 residues. The germline CDR1 and CDR2 sequences are SGHRS and YFSETQ. The CDR3 DNA reads as TGTGCCAGCAGCCCCGGACTCATGAACACTGAAGCTTTCTTT. Its translation is CASSPGLMNTEAFF.

This chain joins TRBV14 and TRBJ2-2, with 7 bases fitting TRBD1. Per the germline V gene, CDR1 is SGHDN and CDR2 is FVKESK. This CDR3 spans 16 amino acids. After removal of 4 bases from V and 8 bases from J, the junction contained 13 bases not matched to a gene. The CDR3 nucleotides are TGTGCCAGCAGCCTTCGACCAAAGGGGGCATCGGGGGAGCTGTTTTTT. Translating gives CASSLRPKGASGELFF.

To note about this clonotype: A clone one base away is much larger, so this may be a read error. The chain is built from TRBV19 and TRBJ1-6; D may be TRBD1 (6 bases). The germline gives CDR1 LNHDA, CDR2 SQIVND (reference sequence). This CDR3 region has 15 residues. The CDR3 nucleotides are TGTGCCTGTAGTAGAGAGACAGGCTCGAATTCACCCCTCCACTTT. Its translation is CACSRETGSNSPLHF.

This clonotype turned up a few times. The chain joins TRBV9 to TRBJ2-2; TRBD2 is a possible D gene (5 bases). Germline V gene sequence: CDR1 SGDLS, CDR2 YYNGEE. V was clipped by 1 base and J by 8 bases, with 15 bases between them. CDR3 length: 15 residues. Here the CDR3 DNA reads TGTGCCAGCAGCGTATGGGAGAGTCTGACTGGGGAGCTGTTTTTT. Protein product: CASSVWESLTGELFF. The whole variable domain, filled in from reference TRBV9 and TRBJ2-2, reads DSGVTQTPKHLITATGQRVTLRCSPRSGDLSVYWYQQSLDQGLQFLIQYYNGEERAKGNILERFSAQQFPDLHSELNLSSLELGDSALYFCASSVWESLTGELFFGEGSRLTVL.

This clonotype was recorded at least ten times. The V call is TRBV20-1, the J call TRBJ1-1, with D maybe TRBD1 (5 bases). Trimming took off 2 bases at V and 4 bases at J, with 11 bases between the two ends. The germline V gene has CDR1 DFQATT and CDR2 SNEGSKA (reference sequence). The CDR3 consists of 13 residues. Here the CDR3 DNA reads TGCAGTGCTAGACGAACTACAGGCACTGAAGCTTTCTTT. It is translated as CSARRTTGTEAFF.